This is a list of T cell receptor beta chains from one sample in a study of OX40 agonist ivuxolimab in advanced cancers. Profiled with immunoSEQ multiplex PCR; TCRdb holds only in-frame clones, not every one. The sample has approximately 35,000 clones, more than 60% seen once; the top ten hold 11%. The input for sequencing was CD4+ or CD8+ T cells sorted from blood, taken in a trial of the OX40 agonist ivuxolimab. Receptors originate from an adult with an advanced solid tumor such as melanoma, head and neck, liver or kidney cancer. Both conserved end residues are part of each CDR3. D genes are given only for firm matches. Where a row states a size, it is once, few, many or the class of an expanded clone; other rows omit it.

>TRBD2|TRBJ2-7|TRBV6-5|.
TGTGCCAGCAAATTAGCGGGGGCACTATACTACGAGCAGTACTTC
CASKLAGALYYEQYF
>.|TRBJ1-5|TRBV6-1|once
TGTGCCAGCAACGGAGGGAGGGCCGGCAATCAGCCCCAGCATTTT
CASNGGRAGNQPQHF
>.|TRBJ1-2|TRBV5-6|.
TGTGCCAGCAGCTTTAGGGACGGACTTAGGAACTATGGCTACACCTTC
CASSFRDGLRNYGYTF
>TRBD2|TRBJ2-1|TRBV6-4|.
TGTGCCAGCAGTGACCACAGCGGGGGGGCCGAGAGCAATGAGCAGTTCTTC
CASSDHSGGAESNEQFF
>.|TRBJ2-7|TRBV12-5|.
TGTGCTAGTGGTTTGCGGGCCTACGAGCAGTACTTC
CASGLRAYEQYF
>.|TRBJ1-4|TRBV6-6|once
TGTGCCAGCAGTTACTCCTTGGCGGCTAATGAAAAACTGTTTTTT
CASSYSLAANEKLFF
>.|TRBJ2-3|TRBV27|once
TGTGCCAGCGCCAACGGGGGTCCAGATACGCAGTATTTT
CASANGGPDTQYF
>.|TRBJ1-3|TRBV19|.
TGTGCCAGTAGTATTGCCGGAAACACCATATATTTT
CASSIAGNTIYF
>.|TRBJ2-2|TRBV4-1|.
TGCGCCAGCAGCCAAGTTCCCGGGGAGCTGTTTTTT
CASSQVPGELFF
>.|TRBJ1-1|TRBV19|once
TGTGCCAGTAGTGAGTATTCAGTTAACACTGAAGCTTTCTTT
CASSEYSVNTEAFF
>.|TRBJ2-7|TRBV6-1|.
TGTGCCAGCAGTGGGGAAGGACCCTCCTACGAGCAGTACTTC
CASSGEGPSYEQYF
>.|TRBJ2-2|TRBV11-3|once
TGTGCCAGCAGCCAGCCCAGTAGGAGGGGGCACGGGGAGCTGTTTTTT
CASSQPSRRGHGELFF
>.|TRBJ2-7|TRBV29-1|.
TGCAGCGTTGTCTCCACTCTATCCTACGAGCAGTACTTC
CSVVSTLSYEQYF
>.|TRBJ2-1|TRBV10-2|.
TGCGCCAGCAGTGAATTCTTGAGCTCCTACAATGAGCAGTTCTTC
CASSEFLSSYNEQFF
>.|TRBJ2-1|TRBV19|.
TGTGCCAGTAGTATCCCGCATGACAAGGAGCAGTTCTTC
CASSIPHDKEQFF
>.|TRBJ1-6|TRBV4-1|.
TGCGCCAGCAGCCGAGGAGGGTGGGGCGGCCAGAGCTCCTATAATTCACCCCTCCACTTT
CASSRGGWGGQSSYNSPLHF
>.|TRBJ1-4|TRBV5-1|.
TGCGCCAGCAGTTCGGACACTAATGAAAAACTGTTTTTT
CASSSDTNEKLFF
>.|TRBJ1-1|TRBV6-1|.
TGTGCCAGCAGTATTTCCGGGGTTGGGACTGAAGCTTTCTTT
CASSISGVGTEAFF
>TRBD1|TRBJ2-5|TRBV28|.
TGTGCCAGCAGTCCGTCCGGGACAGGCCCCCAAGAGACCCAGTACTTC
CASSPSGTGPQETQYF